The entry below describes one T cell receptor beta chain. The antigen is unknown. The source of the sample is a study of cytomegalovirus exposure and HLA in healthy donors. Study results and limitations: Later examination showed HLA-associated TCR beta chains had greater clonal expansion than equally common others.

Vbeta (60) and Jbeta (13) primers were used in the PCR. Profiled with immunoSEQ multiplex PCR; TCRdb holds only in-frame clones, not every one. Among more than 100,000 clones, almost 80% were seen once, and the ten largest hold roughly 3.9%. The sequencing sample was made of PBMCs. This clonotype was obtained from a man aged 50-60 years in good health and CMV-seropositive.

CDR3 region: CASSPRAGSTDTQYF. CDR3 coding DNA: TGTGCCAGCAGTCCCCGAGCGGGGAGCACAGATACGCAGTATTTT. The rearrangement uses TRBV27 and TRBJ2-3; TRBD2 agrees at 7 bases. With 5 bases clipped from V and 0 bases from J, the junction kept 5 bases outside the gene matches. This CDR3 is built from 15 residues. The germline gives CDR1 MNHEY, CDR2 SMNVEV (reference sequence).